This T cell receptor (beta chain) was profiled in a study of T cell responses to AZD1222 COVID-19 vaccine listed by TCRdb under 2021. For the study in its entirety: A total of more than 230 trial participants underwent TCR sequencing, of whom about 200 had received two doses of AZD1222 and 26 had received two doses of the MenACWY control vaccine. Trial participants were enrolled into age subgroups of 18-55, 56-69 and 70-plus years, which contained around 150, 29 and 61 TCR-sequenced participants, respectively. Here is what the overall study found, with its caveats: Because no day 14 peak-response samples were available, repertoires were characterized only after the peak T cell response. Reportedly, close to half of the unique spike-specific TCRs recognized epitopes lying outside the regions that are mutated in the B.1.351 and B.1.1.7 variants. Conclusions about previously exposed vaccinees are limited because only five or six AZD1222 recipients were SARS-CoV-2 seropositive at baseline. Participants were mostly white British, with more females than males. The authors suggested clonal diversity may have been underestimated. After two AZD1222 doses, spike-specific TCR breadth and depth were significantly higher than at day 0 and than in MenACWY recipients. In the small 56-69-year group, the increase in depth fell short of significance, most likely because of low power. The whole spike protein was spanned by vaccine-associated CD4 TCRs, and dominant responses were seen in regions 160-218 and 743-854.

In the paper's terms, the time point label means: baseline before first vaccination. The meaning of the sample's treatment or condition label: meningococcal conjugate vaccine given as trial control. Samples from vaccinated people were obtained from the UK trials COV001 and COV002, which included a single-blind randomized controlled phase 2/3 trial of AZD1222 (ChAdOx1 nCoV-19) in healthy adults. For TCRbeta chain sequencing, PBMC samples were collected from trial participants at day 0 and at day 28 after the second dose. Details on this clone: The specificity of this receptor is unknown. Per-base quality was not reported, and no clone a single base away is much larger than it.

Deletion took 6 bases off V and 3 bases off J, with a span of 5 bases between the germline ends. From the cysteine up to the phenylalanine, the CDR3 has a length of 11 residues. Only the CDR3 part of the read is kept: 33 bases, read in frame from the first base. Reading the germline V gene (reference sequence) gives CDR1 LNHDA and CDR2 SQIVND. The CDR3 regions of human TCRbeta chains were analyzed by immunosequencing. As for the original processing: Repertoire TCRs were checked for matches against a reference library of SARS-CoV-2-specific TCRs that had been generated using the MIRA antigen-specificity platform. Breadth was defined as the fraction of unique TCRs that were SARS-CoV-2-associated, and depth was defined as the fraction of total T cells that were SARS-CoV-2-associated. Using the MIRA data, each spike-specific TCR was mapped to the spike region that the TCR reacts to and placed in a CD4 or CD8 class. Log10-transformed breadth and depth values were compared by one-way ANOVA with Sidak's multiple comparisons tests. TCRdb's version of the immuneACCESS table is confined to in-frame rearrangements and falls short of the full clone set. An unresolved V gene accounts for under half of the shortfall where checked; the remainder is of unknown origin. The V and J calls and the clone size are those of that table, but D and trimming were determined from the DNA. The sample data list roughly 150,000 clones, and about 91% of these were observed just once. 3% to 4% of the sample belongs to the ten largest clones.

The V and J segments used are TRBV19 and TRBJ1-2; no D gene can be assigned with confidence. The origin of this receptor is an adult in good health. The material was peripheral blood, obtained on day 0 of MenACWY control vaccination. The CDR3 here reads CASRTYYGYTF. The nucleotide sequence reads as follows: TGTGCCAGTAGGACTTACTATGGCTACACCTTC.